The TCR beta chain under discussion was sequenced for a study of shared clonotypes between healthy human individuals. Researchers divided each subset's genomic DNA evenly across several immunoSEQ plates. Assay: immunoSEQ multiplex PCR; the TCRdb copy retains only in-frame clones and omits some. This sample has about 500,000 clones; around 77% occur once, and the top ten carry approximately 12%. This receptor was identified in a middle-aged woman in good health. Some clones in this sample may be carry-over from other donors' samples. Sequencing used PBMCs.

Here the CDR3 reads CASSFNREGQAPLHF. The DNA of the CDR3 is TGTGCCAGCAGCTTTAACAGGGAGGGGCAGGCACCCCTCCACTTT. The chain has TRBV5-4 and TRBJ1-6, with D perhaps matching TRBD1 (6 bases). The CDR3 is made up of 15 amino acids. V dropped 2 bases and J dropped 11 bases, with 17 bases sitting between them. Looked up from germline, CDR1 is SGHNT and CDR2 is YYREEE (reference sequence).